This T cell receptor (beta chain) was documented in a study of T cells in Graves' hyperthyroidism and ophthalmopathy. Disease duration under 2 months; hyperthyroidism patients were aged 18 to 65. At least ten counts were recorded for this clonotype. What it binds is unknown. The V gene's germline CDR1 is MNHNS and CDR2 SASEGT. V gave up 7 bases and J gave up 0 bases, with 17 bases separating them. The CDR3 runs to 16 residues. Amplified TCR beta CDR3 regions came from RNA transcripts. The TCR CDR3 first-round RT-PCR relied on the HTBI primer set. TCRdb itself ran the multiplex PCR reads through MiXCR, one entry per CDR3 protein. The table lists roughly 420,000 distinct CDR3 sequences, roughly 13% of them singletons, with less than 6.5% in the top ten. General study points: A model using 13 V-J features told ophthalmopathy apart from stable hyperthyroidism. Appearing also in blood were most of the thyroid clonotypes expanded above 0.001.

The V call is TRBV6-1, the J call TRBJ2-3; the D gene is possibly TRBD2 (5 bases). The receptor comes from a woman aged 18-35 years with Graves' hyperthyroidism. The sequencing input was blood. CDR3 loop: CASTEGLGLSTDTQYF. The DNA for the CDR3 is TGTGCCAGCACCGAGGGTCTGGGGTTGAGCACAGATACGCAGTATTTT.